This T cell receptor beta chain was sequenced in a study of blood T cell repertoires in COVID-19. The data were produced by immunoSEQ multiplex PCR, yet TCRdb's version contains in-frame clones alone and is incomplete. The sample gives 260,000 or so clones, about four fifths of which show up once; roughly 4.7% is in the top ten. Germline CDR1 and CDR2: SEHNR and FQNEAQ (reference sequence). CDR3 length: 13 residues. V gave up 0 bases and J gave up 6 bases, with 6 bases separating them. Sequencing was done on a sample of peripheral blood. The chain has TRBV7-9 and TRBJ1-5; no clear D. The receptor's source is a woman in her 70s with acute or convalescent COVID-19. Here the CDR3 reads CASSLAVSQPQHF. The CDR3 DNA sequence: TGTGCCAGCAGCTTAGCTGTCTCTCAGCCCCAGCATTTT.